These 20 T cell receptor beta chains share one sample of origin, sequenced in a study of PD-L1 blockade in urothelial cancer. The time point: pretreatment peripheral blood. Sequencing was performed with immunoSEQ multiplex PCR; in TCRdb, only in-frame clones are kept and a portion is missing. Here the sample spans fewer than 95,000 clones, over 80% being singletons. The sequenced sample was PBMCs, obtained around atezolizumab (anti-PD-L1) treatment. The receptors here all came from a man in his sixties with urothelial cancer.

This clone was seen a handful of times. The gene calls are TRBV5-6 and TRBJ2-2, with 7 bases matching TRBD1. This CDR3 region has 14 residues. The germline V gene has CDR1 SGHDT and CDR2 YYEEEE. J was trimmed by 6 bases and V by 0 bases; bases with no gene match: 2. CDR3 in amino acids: CASSLDTGAGELFF. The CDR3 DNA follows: TGTGCCAGCAGCTTGGATACAGGGGCCGGGGAGCTGTTTTTT. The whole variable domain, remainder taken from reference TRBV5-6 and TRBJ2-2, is DAGVTQSPTHLIKTRGQQVTLRCSPKSGHDTVSWYQQALGQGPQFIFQYYEEEERQRGNFPDRFSGHQFPNYSSELNVNALLLGDSALYLCASSLDTGAGELFFGEGSRLTVL.

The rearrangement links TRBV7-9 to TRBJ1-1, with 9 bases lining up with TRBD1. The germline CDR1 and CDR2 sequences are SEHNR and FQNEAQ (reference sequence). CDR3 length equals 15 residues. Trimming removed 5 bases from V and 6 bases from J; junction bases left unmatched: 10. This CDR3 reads CASSPGQGGSPEAFF. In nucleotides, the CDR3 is TGTGCCAGCAGCCCGGGACAGGGAGGGAGCCCTGAAGCTTTCTTT.

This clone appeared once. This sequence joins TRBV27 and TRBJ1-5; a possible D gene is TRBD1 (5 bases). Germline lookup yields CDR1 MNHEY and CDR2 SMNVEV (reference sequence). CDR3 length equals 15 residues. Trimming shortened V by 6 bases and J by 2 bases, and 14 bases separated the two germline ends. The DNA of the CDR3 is TGTGCCAGCAGCCCGCTGGGACTGGGCAATCAGCCCCAGCATTTT. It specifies CASSPLGLGNQPQHF.

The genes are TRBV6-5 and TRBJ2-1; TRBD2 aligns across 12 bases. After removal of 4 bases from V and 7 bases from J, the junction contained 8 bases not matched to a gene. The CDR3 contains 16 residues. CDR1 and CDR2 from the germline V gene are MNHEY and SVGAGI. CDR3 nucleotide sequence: TGTGCCAGCAGTTCTGGCAGACTAGCGGGAGATAATGAGCAGTTCTTC. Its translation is CASSSGRLAGDNEQFF.

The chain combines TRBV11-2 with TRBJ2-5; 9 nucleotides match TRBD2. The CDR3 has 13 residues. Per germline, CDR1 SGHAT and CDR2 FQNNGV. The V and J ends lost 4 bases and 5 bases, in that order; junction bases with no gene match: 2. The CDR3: CASSSREGETQYF. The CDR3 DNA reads TGTGCCAGCAGCTCGCGGGAGGGGGAGACCCAGTACTTC.

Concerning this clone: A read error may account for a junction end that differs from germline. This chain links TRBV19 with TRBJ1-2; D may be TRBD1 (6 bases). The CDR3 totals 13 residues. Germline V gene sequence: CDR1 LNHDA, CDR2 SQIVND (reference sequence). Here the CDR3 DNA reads TGTGCCAGCAGTAGGACAGCTAACTATGGCTACACCTTC. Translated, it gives CASSRTANYGYTF.

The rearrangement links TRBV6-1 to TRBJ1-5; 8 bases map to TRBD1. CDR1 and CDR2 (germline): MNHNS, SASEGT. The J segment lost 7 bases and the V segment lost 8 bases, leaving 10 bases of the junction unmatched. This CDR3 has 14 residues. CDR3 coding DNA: TGTGCCAGCGCCTCAGGGGGCGCGGGACAGCCCCAGCATTTT. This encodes CASASGGAGQPQHF.

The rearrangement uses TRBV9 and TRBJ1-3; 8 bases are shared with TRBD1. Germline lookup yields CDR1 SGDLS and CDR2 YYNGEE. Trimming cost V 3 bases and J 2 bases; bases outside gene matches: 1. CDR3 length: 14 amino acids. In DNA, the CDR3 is TGTGCCAGCAGCGCGGACAGGGCTGGAAACACCATATATTTT. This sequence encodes CASSADRAGNTIYF.

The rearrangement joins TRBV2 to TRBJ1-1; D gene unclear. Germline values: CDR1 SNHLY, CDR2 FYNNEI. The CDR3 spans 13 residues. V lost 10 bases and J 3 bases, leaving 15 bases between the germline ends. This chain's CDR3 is CATDPTRDTEAFF. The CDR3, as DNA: TGTGCCACGGACCCTACGAGGGACACTGAAGCTTTCTTT.

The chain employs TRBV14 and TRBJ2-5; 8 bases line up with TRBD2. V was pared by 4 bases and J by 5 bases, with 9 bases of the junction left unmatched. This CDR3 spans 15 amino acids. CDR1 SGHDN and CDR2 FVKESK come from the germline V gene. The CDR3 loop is CASSPLRGLVETQYF. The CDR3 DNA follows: TGTGCCAGCAGCCCGTTGCGGGGACTAGTTGAGACCCAGTACTTC.

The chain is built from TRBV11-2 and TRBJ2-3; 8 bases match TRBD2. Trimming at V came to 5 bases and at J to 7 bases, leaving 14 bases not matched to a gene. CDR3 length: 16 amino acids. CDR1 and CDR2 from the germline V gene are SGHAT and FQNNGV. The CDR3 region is CASSDLPAGVGNTQYF. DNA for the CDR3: TGTGCCAGCAGCGACTTACCAGCGGGAGTGGGGAATACGCAGTATTTT. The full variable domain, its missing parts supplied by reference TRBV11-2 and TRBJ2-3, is EAGVAQSPRYKIIEKRQSVAFWCNPISGHATLYWYQQILGQGPKLLIQFQNNGVVDDSQLPKDRFSAERLKGVDSTLKIQPAKLEDSAVYLCASSDLPAGVGNTQYFGPGTRLTVL.

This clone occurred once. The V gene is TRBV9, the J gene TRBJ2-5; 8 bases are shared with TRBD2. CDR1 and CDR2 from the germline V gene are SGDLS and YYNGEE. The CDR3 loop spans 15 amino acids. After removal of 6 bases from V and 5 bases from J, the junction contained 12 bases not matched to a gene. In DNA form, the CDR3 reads TGTGCCAGCACACAAAGAGCGGGAGTTGGGGAGACCCAGTACTTC. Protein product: CASTQRAGVGETQYF.

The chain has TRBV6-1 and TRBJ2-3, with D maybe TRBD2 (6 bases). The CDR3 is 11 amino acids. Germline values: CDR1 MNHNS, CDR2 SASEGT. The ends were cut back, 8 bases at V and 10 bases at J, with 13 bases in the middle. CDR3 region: CASAAGQAQYF. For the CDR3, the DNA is TGTGCCAGCGCTGCGGGGCAAGCGCAGTATTTT.

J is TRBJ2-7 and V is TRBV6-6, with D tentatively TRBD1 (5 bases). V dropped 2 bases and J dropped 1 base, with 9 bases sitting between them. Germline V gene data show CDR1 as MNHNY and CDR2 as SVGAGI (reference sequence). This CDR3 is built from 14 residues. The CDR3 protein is CASSYGQGSYEQYF. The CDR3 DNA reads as TGTGCCAGCAGTTACGGGCAGGGTTCCTACGAGCAGTACTTC.

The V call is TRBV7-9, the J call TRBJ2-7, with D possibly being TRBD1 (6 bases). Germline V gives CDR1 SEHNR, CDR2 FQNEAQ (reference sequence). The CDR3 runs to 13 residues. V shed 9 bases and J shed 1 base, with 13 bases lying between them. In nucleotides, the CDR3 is TGTGCCAGTACCAGGGGCGGATCCTACGAGCAGTACTTC. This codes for CASTRGGSYEQYF.

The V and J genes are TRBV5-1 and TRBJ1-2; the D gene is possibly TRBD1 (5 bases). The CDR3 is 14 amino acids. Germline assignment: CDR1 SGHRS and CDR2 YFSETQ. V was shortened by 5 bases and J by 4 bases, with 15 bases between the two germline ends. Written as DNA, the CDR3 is TGCGCCAGCAGGGAGACGGGGGGTGGCTATGGCTACACCTTC. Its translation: CASRETGGGYGYTF.

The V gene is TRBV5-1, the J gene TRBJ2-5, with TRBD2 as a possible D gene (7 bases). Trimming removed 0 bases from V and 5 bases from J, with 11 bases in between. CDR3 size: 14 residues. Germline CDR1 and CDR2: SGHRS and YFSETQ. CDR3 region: CASSLGGGQETQYF. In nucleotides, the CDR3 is TGCGCCAGCAGCTTGGGCGGGGGCCAGGAGACCCAGTACTTC.

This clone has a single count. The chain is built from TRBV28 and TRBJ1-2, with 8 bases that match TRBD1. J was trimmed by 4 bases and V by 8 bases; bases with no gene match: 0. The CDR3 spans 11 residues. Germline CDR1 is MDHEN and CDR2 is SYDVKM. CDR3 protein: CASDRGYGYTF. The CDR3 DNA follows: TGTGCCAGCGACAGGGGCTATGGCTACACCTTC.

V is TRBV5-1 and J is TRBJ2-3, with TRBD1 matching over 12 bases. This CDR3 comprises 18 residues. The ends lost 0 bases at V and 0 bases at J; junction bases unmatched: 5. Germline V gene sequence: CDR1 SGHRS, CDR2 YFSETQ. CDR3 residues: CASSLGDRGPGSTDTQYF. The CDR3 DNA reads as TGCGCCAGCAGCTTGGGGGACAGGGGGCCAGGGAGCACAGATACGCAGTATTTT. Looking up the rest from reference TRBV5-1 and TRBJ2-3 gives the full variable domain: KAGVTQTPRYLIKTRGQQVTLSCSPISGHRSVSWYQQTPGQGLQFLFEYFSETQRNKGNFPGRFSGRQFSNSRSEMNVSTLELGDSALYLCASSLGDRGPGSTDTQYFGPGTRLTVL.

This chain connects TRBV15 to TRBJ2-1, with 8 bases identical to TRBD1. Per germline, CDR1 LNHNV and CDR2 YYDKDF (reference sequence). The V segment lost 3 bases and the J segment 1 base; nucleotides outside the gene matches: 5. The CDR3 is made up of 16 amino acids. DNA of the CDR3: TGTGCCACCAGCAGGGACCGACAGGGGTCCTACAATGAGCAGTTCTTC. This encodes CATSRDRQGSYNEQFF.